A selection of T cell receptor beta chains follows, all from one sample in a study of cytomegalovirus exposure and HLA in healthy donors. Clones were read by immunoSEQ multiplex PCR, and TCRdb kept only the in-frame ones, dropping some. This listing includes about 130,000 clones. Sequenced sample: PBMCs. These TCRs come from a woman in her fifties or sixties in good health and CMV-seronegative. Both conserved end residues are part of each CDR3. A D gene is named only where the DNA matches it firmly.

D: -
V: TRBV2
J: TRBJ2-2
DNA: TGTGCCAGCACTAAAACAGGGAGAATGGGGGAGCTGTTTTTT
CDR3: CASTKTGRMGELFF

D: -
V: TRBV2
J: TRBJ1-5
DNA: TGTGCCAGCAGTACGCAGGGGAGCAATCAGCCCCAGCATTTT
CDR3: CASSTQGSNQPQHF

D: -
V: TRBV5-6
J: TRBJ2-1
DNA: TGTGCCAGCACCATCGGGGGTAATGAGCAGTTCTTC
CDR3: CASTIGGNEQFF

D: TRBD1
V: TRBV5-1
J: TRBJ1-2
DNA: TGCGCCAGCAGGCAGGGGGCAGACGATGGCTACACCTTC
CDR3: CASRQGADDGYTF

D: -
V: TRBV6-1
J: TRBJ2-6
DNA: TGTGCCAGTTGGAGTCGGGGAGGTTGGGCCAACGTCCTGACTTTC
CDR3: CASWSRGGWANVLTF

D: -
V: TRBV5-4
J: TRBJ1-5
DNA: TGTGCCAGCAGCAGCGATAGCAATCAGCCCCAGCATTTT
CDR3: CASSSDSNQPQHF

D: TRBD2
V: TRBV5-6
J: TRBJ2-1
DNA: TGTGCCAGCAGCCCGACCTTGGGGGGGGTGAATGAGCAGTTCTTC
CDR3: CASSPTLGGVNEQFF

D: -
V: TRBV9
J: TRBJ2-7
DNA: TGTGCCAGCAGCGGCGGGGACTACGAGCAGTACTTC
CDR3: CASSGGDYEQYF

D: -
V: TRBV6-1
J: TRBJ1-1
DNA: TGTGCCAGTAACATGAACACTGAAGCTTTCTTT
CDR3: CASNMNTEAFF

D: TRBD1
V: TRBV7-8
J: TRBJ2-1
DNA: TGTGCCAGCAGCCTCCCCGTCCAGGGGGCAGGCTACAATGAGCAGTTCTTC
CDR3: CASSLPVQGAGYNEQFF

D: -
V: TRBV11-2
J: TRBJ2-1
DNA: TGTGCCAGCAGCTTAGGCGGTAGCAAGCAGTTCTTC
CDR3: CASSLGGSKQFF

D: TRBD1
V: TRBV27
J: TRBJ2-7
DNA: TGTGCCAGCAGTTTATCGACAGGGTACTACGAGCAGTACTTC
CDR3: CASSLSTGYYEQYF

D: -
V: TRBV5-6
J: TRBJ2-7
DNA: TGTGCCAGCAGCTCGCCGCCCGGGGACTACGAGCAGTACTTC
CDR3: CASSSPPGDYEQYF

D: -
V: TRBV2
J: TRBJ1-5
DNA: TGTGCCAGTAAAACAGGGCCCCACGAGAATCAGCCCCAGCATTTT
CDR3: CASKTGPHENQPQHF

D: -
V: TRBV2
J: TRBJ1-5
DNA: TGTGCCAGCAGTGGCGGCAATCATGATCAGCCCCAGCATTTT
CDR3: CASSGGNHDQPQHF